The sample holds a few counts of the clone carrying this T cell receptor beta chain. Its antigen is as yet unknown. These data are taken from a study of CD8 T cells in ankylosing spondylitis. TCRdb reprocessed the 5' RACE reads via MiXCR and lists one record per CDR3 protein. The table shows about 400,000 distinct CDR3 sequences, with about 20% occurring only once. Study observations and caveats: A motif in TCR beta, a set of roughly 8 highly homologous variants, appeared characteristic of ankylosing spondylitis blood.

The sample consisted of blood, either unsorted or a sorted T cell fraction (not recorded which). The receptor was derived from a male donor with ankylosing spondylitis.

CDR3 sequence (DNA): TGTGCCAGCAGCAAAGGTTGGTCACGACAGGGGGTTGTGGAAGCTTTCTTT. Amino acid sequence: CASSKGWSRQGVVEAFF. The genes are TRBV21-1 and TRBJ1-1; the DNA was not compared with TRBD1, the D call given in the table. TRBV21-1 is assigned pseudogene status. The CDR3 contains 17 residues.